The 6 T cell receptor beta chains in this list originate from one sample, sequenced in a study of blood T cell repertoires in COVID-19 (dated by TCRdb to the early 2020s). The library came from the immunoSEQ multiplex PCR assay. Imported from immuneACCESS, the table was reduced by TCRdb to in-frame sequences with V and J called. These copies leave out some clones; in studies compared against another copy, an unresolved V gene accounts for under half, and the cause of the remainder is not known. The sample contains about 47,000 clones, more than 75% of them found a single time. The leading ten clones occupy roughly 15% of the sample. The sample taken for sequencing was peripheral blood. Receptor source: a human donor with acute or convalescent COVID-19. The donor label of this sample is uncertain.

This sequence joins TRBV7-2 and TRBJ2-7; D may be TRBD1 (6 bases). Germline V gene lookup returns CDR1 SGHTA and CDR2 FQGNSA. The CDR3 has 14 residues. V was pared by 1 base and J by 6 bases, with 13 bases between. The CDR3 loop is CASSLGRAGVEQYF. DNA of the CDR3: TGTGCCAGCAGCTTAGGGCGGGCAGGGGTCGAGCAGTACTTC.

On this clone itself: The sample holds other DNA sequences that translate to the same CDR3. This chain links TRBV5-1 with TRBJ2-3; D might be TRBD2 (6 bases). Trimming cost V 0 bases and J 0 bases, with 11 bases left between them. The germline gives CDR1 SGHRS, CDR2 YFSETQ. This CDR3 is 16 amino acids long. CDR3 protein: CASSLAAGTSTDTQYF. DNA of the CDR3: TGCGCCAGCAGCTTGGCGGCAGGGACTAGCACAGATACGCAGTATTTT.

The chain uses TRBV28 and TRBJ2-1; TRBD1 matches 11 bases. This CDR3 has 16 residues. The V gene end was trimmed by 3 bases and the J gene end by 7 bases; junction bases not matched to a gene: 8. The germline CDR1 and CDR2 sequences are MDHEN and SYDVKM. This CDR3 reads CASSLFGQGAGNEQFF. The CDR3 bases are TGTGCCAGCAGTTTGTTCGGACAGGGGGCGGGGAATGAGCAGTTCTTC.

Written as DNA, the CDR3 is TGTGCCAGCAGCCCTGGACAGGGAGAGATTCAGCCCCAGCATTTT. Translating gives CASSPGQGEIQPQHF. V usage is TRBV7-2 and J usage is TRBJ1-5; TRBD1 matches 8 bases. The length of the CDR3 is 15 residues. The germline CDR1 and CDR2 sequences are SGHTA and FQGNSA. V shed 5 bases, J shed 6 bases, and the junction held 9 bases outside the gene matches.

The CDR3 loop reads CAWSASRTGFGPDTQYF. Written as DNA, the CDR3 is TGTGCCTGGAGTGCCTCCCGAACAGGGTTTGGCCCAGATACGCAGTATTTT. The chain joins TRBV30 to TRBJ2-3, with D tentatively TRBD1 (6 bases). The germline V gene has CDR1 GTSNPN and CDR2 SVGIG (reference sequence). Trimming took 1 base from V and 4 from J, leaving 21 bases between them. The CDR3 runs to 17 residues. Full variable domain (outside the CDR3, taken from reference TRBV30 and TRBJ2-3): SQTIHQWPATLVQPVGSPLSLECTVEGTSNPNLYWYRQAAGRGLQLLFYSVGIGQISSEVPQNLSASRPQDRQFILSSKKLLLSDSGFYLCAWSASRTGFGPDTQYFGPGTRLTVL.

The chain links TRBV28 to TRBJ2-5; perhaps TRBD1 as D (6 bases). V was cut by 5 bases and J by 1 base, with 14 bases left in between. The germline V gene has CDR1 MDHEN and CDR2 SYDVKM. The CDR3 contains 15 residues. CDR3 amino acids: CASSPLGQFQETQYF. The CDR3 DNA sequence: TGTGCCAGCAGTCCCCTCGGACAGTTCCAAGAGACCCAGTACTTC.